The rows below give T cell receptor beta chains drawn from one sample of a study of T and B cells in COVID-19 patients. TCRdb reanalysed the multiplex PCR reads using MiXCR and keeps one entry per CDR3 protein. The sample yields roughly 12,000 distinct CDR3 sequences, approximately 31% seen once. Sequenced input: blood. The source of these receptors is a human donor who had recovered from COVID-19. Both conserved end residues are part of each CDR3. D genes are given only for firm matches. The size field is filled for only some rows; it gives once, few, many or a size class.

v_call	j_call	d_call	clone_size	cdr3_aa	cdr3_nt
TRBV6-2/TRBV6-3	TRBJ2-3	.	few	CASSQGWLAVDTQYF	TGTGCCAGCAGTCAGGGGTGGCTAGCGGTAGATACGCAGTATTTT
TRBV21-1	TRBJ2-3	.	medium-sized	CASSKGAGTDTQYF	TGTGCCAGCAGCAAAGGGGCGGGCACAGATACGCAGTATTTT
TRBV5-1	TRBJ2-2	TRBD1	.	CASSPGTGQELTGELFF	TGCGCCAGCAGCCCCGGGACAGGGCAGGAATTAACCGGGGAGCTGTTTTTT
TRBV18	TRBJ1-1	TRBD1	.	CASSEGTETEAFF	TGTGCCAGCTCGGAGGGGACAGAGACTGAAGCTTTCTTT
TRBV5-4	TRBJ2-1	.	.	CASSWGPSGPYNEQFF	TGTGCCAGCAGCTGGGGGCCTAGCGGACCCTACAATGAGCAGTTCTTC
TRBV5-1	TRBJ1-3	.	few	CASSLGSGTGNTIYF	TGCGCCAGCAGCTTGGGGTCGGGGACTGGAAACACCATATATTTT
TRBV19	TRBJ2-5	.	medium-sized	CASSDTSKETQYF	TGTGCCAGTAGCGATACTAGTAAGGAGACCCAGTACTTC
TRBV6-5	TRBJ2-5	TRBD1	few	CATGTGGETQYF	TGTGCCACGGGGACAGGGGGGGAGACCCAGTACTTC
TRBV19	TRBJ2-7	TRBD2	.	CASSIAGGGYEQYF	TGTGCCAGTAGTATAGCGGGAGGGGGCTACGAGCAGTACTTC
TRBV6-5	TRBJ1-1	.	few	CASSYSNFGGRGTEAFF	TGTGCCAGCAGTTACTCGAATTTTGGGGGTAGGGGCACTGAAGCTTTCTTT
TRBV18	TRBJ2-7	.	few	CASSPSGHTYEQYF	TGTGCCAGCTCACCAAGCGGACACACTTACGAGCAGTACTTC
TRBV12-3/TRBV12-4	TRBJ2-6	.	medium-sized	CASSFRGAGANVLTF	TGTGCCAGCAGTTTCAGGGGGGCTGGGGCCAACGTCCTGACTTTC
TRBV6-2/TRBV6-3	TRBJ2-1	.	many	CASSSPTGNEQFF	TGTGCCAGCAGTTCCCCCACGGGCAATGAGCAGTTCTTC
TRBV20-1	TRBJ1-5	.	few	CSARKGPGSNQPQHF	TGCAGTGCTAGAAAGGGGCCGGGGAGCAATCAGCCCCAGCATTTT
TRBV5-1	TRBJ2-1	.	.	CTSSYPGIYNEQFF	TGTACCAGCAGCTACCCCGGGATCTACAATGAGCAGTTCTTC
TRBV12-3/TRBV12-4	TRBJ2-1	.	.	CASGSYNEQFF	TGTGCTAGTGGCTCCTACAATGAGCAGTTCTTC
TRBV20-1	TRBJ2-4	TRBD2	.	CSAPLVTSGKKNIQYF	TGCAGTGCTCCTCTGGTGACTAGCGGGAAAAAAAACATTCAGTACTTC
TRBV10-3	TRBJ2-7	TRBD2	once	CAISEQSGTSGSYEQYF	TGTGCCATCAGCGAACAATCAGGGACTAGCGGGAGCTACGAGCAGTACTTC
TRBV29-1	TRBJ2-1	.	medium-sized	CSVVDAFFNEQFF	TGCAGCGTTGTCGACGCCTTCTTCAATGAGCAGTTCTTC
TRBV5-1	TRBJ2-1	TRBD2	.	CASSSGTNLVFF	TGCGCCAGCAGCTCCGGGACTAACCTTGTGTTCTTC
TRBV7-2	TRBJ1-4	TRBD1	.	CASSLAVGQGNEKLFF	TGTGCCAGCAGCTTAGCGGTGGGACAGGGAAATGAAAAACTGTTTTTT
TRBV12-3/TRBV12-4	TRBJ2-1	.	.	CASRRDSDNEQFF	TGTGCCAGCAGGCGGGACAGTGATAATGAGCAGTTCTTC